This entry is about one TCR beta chain. Its antigen is currently unknown. This specimen belongs to a study of Graves' ophthalmopathy and Graves' hyperthyroidism. Study summary: Cases classed as stable hyperthyroidism had no ophthalmopathy within 18 months of follow-up. Study conclusions and caveats: Also, most clonotypes expanded in the thyroid above 0.001 frequency appeared in blood. Cross-validated, the 13-signature model showed 87.88%/81.08% sensitivity/specificity, and 80%/75% in the test set.

V was clipped by 5 bases and J by 2 bases, with 12 bases between them. The CDR3 covers 14 residues. Per germline, CDR1 SGHTA and CDR2 FQGNSA. Newly diagnosed, the hyperthyroidism patients had under 2 months' duration and were aged 18 to 65. CDR3 regions of TCR beta were amplified from RNA transcripts. RT-PCR in the first round used HTBI primers; a second-round multiplex PCR followed. In TCRdb, the multiplex PCR reads were re-called with MiXCR into one record per CDR3 protein. Among about 1.1 million distinct CDR3 sequences listed, around a third were seen once. The genes are TRBV7-2 and TRBJ1-2, with D possibly matching TRBD1 (6 bases). This receptor was identified in an adult man with Graves' hyperthyroidism. Specimen: peripheral blood or thyroid tissue (not recorded which). The CDR3 bases are TGTGCCAGCAGCCTCAGAGGGGGGAACTATGGCTACACCTTC. Translating gives CASSLRGGNYGYTF.